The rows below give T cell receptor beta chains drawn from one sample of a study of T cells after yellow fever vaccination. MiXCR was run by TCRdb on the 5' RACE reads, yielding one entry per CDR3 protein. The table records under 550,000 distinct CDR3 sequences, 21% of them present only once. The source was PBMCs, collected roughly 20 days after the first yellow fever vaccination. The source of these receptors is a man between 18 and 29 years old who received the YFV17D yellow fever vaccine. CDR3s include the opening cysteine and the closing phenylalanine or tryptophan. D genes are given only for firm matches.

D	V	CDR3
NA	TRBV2	CASSEAGNTEAFF
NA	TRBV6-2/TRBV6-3	CASSYRREPMVPVRNNQPQHF
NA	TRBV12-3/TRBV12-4	CASSFKGNNEQFF
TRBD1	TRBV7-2	CASSLGTGGYYEQYF
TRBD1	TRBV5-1	CASSSDRRQGSYNEQFF
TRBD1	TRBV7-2	CASSLGQGNVLTF
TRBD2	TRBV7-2	CASRSGVYQETQYF
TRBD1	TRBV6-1	CASSRQGVEETQYF
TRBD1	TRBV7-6	CASSLVGRGQNGYTF
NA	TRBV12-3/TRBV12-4	CASNQLGVWNEQYF
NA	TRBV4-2	CASSPPGITEAFF
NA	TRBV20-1	CSAQVSGRNQPQHF
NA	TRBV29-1	CSVEVQGNTEAFF
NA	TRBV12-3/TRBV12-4	CASPQQFF
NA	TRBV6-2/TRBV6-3	CASSSGGAQPQHF
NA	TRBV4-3	CASSPSSGGRTDTQYF
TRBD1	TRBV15	CATSRGQGAYEQYF
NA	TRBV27	CASSFIGAGANVLTF
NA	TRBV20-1	CSADPGGRLNYGYTF
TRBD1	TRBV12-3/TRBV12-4	CASRTGTGATGELFF
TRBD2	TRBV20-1	CSAPGLAGPTDTQYF
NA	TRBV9	CASSVATAGNTIYF
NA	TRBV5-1	CASGLGHSYNEQFF
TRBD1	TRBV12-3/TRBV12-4	CASSFGQGIQETQYF
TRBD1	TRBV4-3	CASSQAGTGEYMNTEAFF
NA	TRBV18	CASSPRSGEGTQYF
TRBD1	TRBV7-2	CASSLRGMGQGAVGYTF
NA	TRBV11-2	CASSLPGRGYTF
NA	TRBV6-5	CASSYSAGRGNYGYTF
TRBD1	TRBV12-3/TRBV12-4	CASSLDRSQETQYF
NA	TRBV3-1	CASSQAPGNTEAFF
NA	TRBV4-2	CASSQVDYGYTF
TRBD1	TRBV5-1	CASSPGQGQDTQYF
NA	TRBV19	CASSHNSDLSNQPQHF
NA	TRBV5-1	CASSLVADRSLVTQYF
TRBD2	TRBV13	CASRLRGVQETQYF
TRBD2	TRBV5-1	CASTATSGGHSYNEQFF
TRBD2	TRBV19	CASSNSGGSSYNEQFF
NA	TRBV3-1	CASSQDMVYAKLFF